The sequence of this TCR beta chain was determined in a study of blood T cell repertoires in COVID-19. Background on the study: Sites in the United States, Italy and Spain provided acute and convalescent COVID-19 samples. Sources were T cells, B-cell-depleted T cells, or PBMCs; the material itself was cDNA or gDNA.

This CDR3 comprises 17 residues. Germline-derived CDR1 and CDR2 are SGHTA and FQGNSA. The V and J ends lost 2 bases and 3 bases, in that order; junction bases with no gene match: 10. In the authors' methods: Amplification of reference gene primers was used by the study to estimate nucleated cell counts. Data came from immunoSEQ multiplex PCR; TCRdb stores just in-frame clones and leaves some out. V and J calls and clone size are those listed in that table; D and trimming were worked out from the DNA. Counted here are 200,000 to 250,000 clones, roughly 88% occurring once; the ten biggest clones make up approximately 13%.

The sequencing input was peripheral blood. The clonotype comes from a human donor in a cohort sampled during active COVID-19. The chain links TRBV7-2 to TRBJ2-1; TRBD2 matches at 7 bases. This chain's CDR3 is CASSLKGKAGLYNEQFF. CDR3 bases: TGTGCCAGCAGCTTAAAGGGTAAAGCGGGACTCTACAATGAGCAGTTCTTC.